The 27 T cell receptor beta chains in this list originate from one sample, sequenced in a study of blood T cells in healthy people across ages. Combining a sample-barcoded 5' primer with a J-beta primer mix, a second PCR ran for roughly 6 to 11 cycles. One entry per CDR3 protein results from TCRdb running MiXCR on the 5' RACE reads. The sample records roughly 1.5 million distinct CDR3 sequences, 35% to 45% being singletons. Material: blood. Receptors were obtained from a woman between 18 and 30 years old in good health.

The CDR3 coding sequence is TGTGCCTGGAACCCGGTTATGGCCGAGCAGTACTTC. This sequence encodes CAWNPVMAEQYF. J is TRBJ2-5 and V is TRBV30; no definite D call. The end of the DNA aligns better with TRBJ2-7, so the J call may be wrong. Germline CDR1 reads GTSNPN; CDR2 reads SVGIG (reference sequence). The CDR3 sequence is 12 residues long.

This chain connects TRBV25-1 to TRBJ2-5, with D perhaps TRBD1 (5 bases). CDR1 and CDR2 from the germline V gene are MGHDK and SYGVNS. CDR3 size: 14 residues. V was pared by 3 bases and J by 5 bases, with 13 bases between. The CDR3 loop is CASSDSRRVETQYF. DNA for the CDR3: TGTGCCAGCAGTGATAGCCGCAGGGTGGAGACCCAGTACTTC.

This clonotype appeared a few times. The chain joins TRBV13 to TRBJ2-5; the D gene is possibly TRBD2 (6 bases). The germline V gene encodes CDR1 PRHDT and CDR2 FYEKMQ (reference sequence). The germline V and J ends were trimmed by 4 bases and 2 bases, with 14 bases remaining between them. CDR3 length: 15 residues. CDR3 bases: TGTGCCAGCAGCTCGCTGACGACTAGTCAAGAGACCCAGTACTTC. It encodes CASSSLTTSQETQYF.

CDR3 residues: CASTSDGQGWSYEQYF. The CDR3 DNA follows: TGTGCCAGCACTTCGGACGGACAGGGGTGGTCCTACGAGCAGTACTTC. The J gene is TRBJ2-7, the V gene TRBV6-2 or TRBV6-3; TRBD1 aligns across 9 bases. The CDR3 is made up of 16 amino acids. Per germline, CDR1 MNHEY and CDR2 SVGEGT. After removal of 7 bases from V and 1 base from J, the junction contained 11 bases not matched to a gene.

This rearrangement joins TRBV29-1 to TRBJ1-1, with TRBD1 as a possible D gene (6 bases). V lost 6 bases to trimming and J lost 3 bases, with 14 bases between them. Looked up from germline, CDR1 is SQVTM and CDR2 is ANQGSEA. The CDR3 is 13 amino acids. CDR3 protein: CSVLRGRYTEAFF. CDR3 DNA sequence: TGCAGCGTGTTGCGGGGGCGCTACACTGAAGCTTTCTTT.

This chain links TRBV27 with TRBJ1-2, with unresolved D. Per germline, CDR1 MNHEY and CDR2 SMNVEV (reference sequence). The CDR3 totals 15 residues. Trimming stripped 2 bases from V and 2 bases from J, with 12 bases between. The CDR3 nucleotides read TGTGCCAGCAGTTTAGGATTTGGCGGGAACTATGGCTACACCTTC. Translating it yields CASSLGFGGNYGYTF.

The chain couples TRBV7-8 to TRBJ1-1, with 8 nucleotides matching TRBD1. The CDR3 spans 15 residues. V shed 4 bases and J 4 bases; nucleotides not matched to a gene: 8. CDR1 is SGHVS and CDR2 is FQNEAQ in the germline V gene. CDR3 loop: CASSSPDRAGTEAFF. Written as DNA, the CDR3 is TGTGCCAGCAGCTCTCCGGACAGGGCGGGCACTGAAGCTTTCTTT.

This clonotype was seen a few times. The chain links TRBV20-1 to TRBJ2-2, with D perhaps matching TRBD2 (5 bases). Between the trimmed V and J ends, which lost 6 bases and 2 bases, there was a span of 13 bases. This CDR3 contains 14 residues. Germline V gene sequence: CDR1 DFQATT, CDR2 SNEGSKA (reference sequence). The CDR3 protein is CSAAPGINTGELFF. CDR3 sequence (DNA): TGCAGTGCAGCCCCGGGAATCAACACCGGGGAGCTGTTTTTT.

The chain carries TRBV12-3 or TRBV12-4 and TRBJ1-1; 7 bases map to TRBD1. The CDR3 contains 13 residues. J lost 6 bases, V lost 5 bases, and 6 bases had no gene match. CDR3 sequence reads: CASSLLGGPEAFF. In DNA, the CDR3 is TGTGCCAGCAGTCTCCTAGGGGGCCCTGAAGCTTTCTTT.

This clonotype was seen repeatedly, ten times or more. CDR3 region: CSVEQDYGYTF. DNA for the CDR3: TGCAGCGTTGAGCAGGACTATGGCTACACCTTC. V gene TRBV29-1 combines with J gene TRBJ1-2; no firm D call. Germline CDR1 reads SQVTM; CDR2 reads ANQGSEA. CDR3 length: 11 amino acids. The V end was cut by 3 bases, the J end by 3 bases, with 5 bases between.

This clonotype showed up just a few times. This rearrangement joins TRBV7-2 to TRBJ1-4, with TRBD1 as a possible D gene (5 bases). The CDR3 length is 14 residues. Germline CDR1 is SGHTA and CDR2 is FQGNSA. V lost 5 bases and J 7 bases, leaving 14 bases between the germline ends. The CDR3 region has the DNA TGTGCCAGCAGCGTTCAGGGCGCTAGTGAAAAACTGTTTTTT. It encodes CASSVQGASEKLFF. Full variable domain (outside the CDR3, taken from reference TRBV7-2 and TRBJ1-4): GAGVSQSPSNKVTEKGKDVELRCDPISGHTALYWYRQSLGQGLEFLIYFQGNSAPDKSGLPSDRFSAERTGGSVSTLTIQRTQQEDSAVYLCASSVQGASEKLFFGSGTQLSVL.

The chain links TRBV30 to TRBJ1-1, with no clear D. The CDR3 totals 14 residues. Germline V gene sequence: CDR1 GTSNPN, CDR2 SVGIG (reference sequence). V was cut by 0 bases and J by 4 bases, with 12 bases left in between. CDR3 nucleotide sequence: TGTGCCTGGAGTGTCGGGGTCCAAGGCACTGAAGCTTTCTTT. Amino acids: CAWSVGVQGTEAFF. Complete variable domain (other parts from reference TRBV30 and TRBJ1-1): SQTIHQWPATLVQPVGSPLSLECTVEGTSNPNLYWYRQAAGRGLQLLFYSVGIGQISSEVPQNLSASRPQDRQFILSSKKLLLSDSGFYLCAWSVGVQGTEAFFGQGTRLTVV.

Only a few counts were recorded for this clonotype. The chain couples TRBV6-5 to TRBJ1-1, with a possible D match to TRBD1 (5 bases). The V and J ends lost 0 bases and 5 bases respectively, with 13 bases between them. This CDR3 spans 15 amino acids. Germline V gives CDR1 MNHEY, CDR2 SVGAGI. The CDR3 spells CASSYSTGGGTEAFF. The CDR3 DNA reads TGTGCCAGCAGTTACTCGACGGGGGGAGGGACTGAAGCTTTCTTT.

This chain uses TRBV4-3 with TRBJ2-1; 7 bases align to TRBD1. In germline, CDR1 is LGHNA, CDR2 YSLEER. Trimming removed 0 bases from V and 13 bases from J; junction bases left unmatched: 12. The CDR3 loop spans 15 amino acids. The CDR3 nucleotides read TGCGCCAGCAGCCAAGAAGGGCAGGGGGTACGTTATCAGTTCTTC. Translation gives CASSQEGQGVRYQFF.

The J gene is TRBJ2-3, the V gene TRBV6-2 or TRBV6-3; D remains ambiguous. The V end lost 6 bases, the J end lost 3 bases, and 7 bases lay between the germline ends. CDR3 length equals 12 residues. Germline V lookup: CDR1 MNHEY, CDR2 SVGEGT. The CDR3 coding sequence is TGTGCCAGCAGGGCTGTGACAGATACGCAGTATTTT. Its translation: CASRAVTDTQYF.

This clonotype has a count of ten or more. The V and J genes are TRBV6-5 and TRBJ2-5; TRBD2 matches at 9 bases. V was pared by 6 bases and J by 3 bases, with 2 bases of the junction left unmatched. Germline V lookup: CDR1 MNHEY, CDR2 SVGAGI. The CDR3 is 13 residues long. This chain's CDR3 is CASRRLAEETQYF. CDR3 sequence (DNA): TGTGCCAGCAGGAGACTAGCGGAAGAGACCCAGTACTTC.

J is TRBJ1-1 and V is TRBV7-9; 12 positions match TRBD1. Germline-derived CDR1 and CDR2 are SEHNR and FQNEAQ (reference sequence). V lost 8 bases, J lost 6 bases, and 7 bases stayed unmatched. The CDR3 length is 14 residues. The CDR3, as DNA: TGTGCCAGCGGGACAGGGGGCGCCTCCGCTGAAGCTTTCTTT. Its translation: CASGTGGASAEAFF.

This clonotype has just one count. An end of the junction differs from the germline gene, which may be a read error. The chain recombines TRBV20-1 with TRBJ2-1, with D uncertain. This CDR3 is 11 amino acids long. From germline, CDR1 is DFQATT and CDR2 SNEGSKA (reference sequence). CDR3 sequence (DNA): TGTAGTGCCCCCCACTACAATGAGCAGTTCTTC. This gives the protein CSAPHYNEQFF.

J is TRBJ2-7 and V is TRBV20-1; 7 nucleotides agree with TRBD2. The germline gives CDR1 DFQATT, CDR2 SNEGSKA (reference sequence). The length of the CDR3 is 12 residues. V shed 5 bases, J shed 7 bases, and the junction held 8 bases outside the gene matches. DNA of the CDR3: TGCAGTGCTTCTCCGACTAGCAATGAGCAGTACTTC. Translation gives CSASPTSNEQYF.

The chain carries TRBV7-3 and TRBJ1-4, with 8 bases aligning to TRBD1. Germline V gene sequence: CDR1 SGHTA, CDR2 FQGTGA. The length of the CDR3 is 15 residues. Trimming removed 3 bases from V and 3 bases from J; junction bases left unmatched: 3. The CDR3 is CASSLDRVSNEKLFF. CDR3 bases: TGTGCCAGCAGCTTGGACAGGGTTTCTAATGAAAAACTGTTTTTT.

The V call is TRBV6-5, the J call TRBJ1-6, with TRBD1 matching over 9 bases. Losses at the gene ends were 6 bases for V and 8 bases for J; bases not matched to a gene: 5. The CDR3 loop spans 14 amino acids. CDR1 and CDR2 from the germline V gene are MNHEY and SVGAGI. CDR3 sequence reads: CASRGTGRDSPLHF. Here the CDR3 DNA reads TGTGCCAGCAGGGGGACAGGGCGGGATTCACCCCTCCACTTT.

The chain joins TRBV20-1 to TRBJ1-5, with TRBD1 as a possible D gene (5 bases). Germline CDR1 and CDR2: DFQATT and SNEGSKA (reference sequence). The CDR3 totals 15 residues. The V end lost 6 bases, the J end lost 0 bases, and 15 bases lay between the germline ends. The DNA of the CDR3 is TGCAGTGCCTACCGGGACTCACATAGCAATCAGCCCCAGCATTTT. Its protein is CSAYRDSHSNQPQHF.

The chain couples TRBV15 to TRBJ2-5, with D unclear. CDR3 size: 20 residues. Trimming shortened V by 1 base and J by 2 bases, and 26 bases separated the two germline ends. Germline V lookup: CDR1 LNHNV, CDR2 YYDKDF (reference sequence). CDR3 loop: CATSRGRTSVNLSPQETQYF. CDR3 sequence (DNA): TGTGCCACCAGCAGAGGTCGAACAAGTGTAAATCTTAGTCCTCAAGAGACCCAGTACTTC.

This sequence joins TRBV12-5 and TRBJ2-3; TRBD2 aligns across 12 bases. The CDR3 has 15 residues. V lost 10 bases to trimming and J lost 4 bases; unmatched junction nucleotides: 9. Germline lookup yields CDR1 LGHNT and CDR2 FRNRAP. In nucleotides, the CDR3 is TGTGCTACTGCTCTAGCGGGGGGGCGGTCAGATACGCAGTATTTT. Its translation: CATALAGGRSDTQYF. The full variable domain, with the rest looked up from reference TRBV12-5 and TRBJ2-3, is DARVTQTPRHKVTEMGQEVTMRCQPILGHNTVFWYRQTMMQGLELLAYFRNRAPLDDSGMPKDRFSAEMPDATLATLKIQPSEPRDSAVYFCATALAGGRSDTQYFGPGTRLTVL.

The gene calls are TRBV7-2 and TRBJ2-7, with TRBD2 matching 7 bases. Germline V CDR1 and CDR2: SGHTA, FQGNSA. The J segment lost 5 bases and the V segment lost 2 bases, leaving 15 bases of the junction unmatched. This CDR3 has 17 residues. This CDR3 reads CASSLLSSGWGSHEQYF. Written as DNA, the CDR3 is TGTGCCAGCAGCTTATTGAGTAGCGGGTGGGGGTCCCACGAGCAGTACTTC. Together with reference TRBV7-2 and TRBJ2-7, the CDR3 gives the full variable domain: GAGVSQSPSNKVTEKGKDVELRCDPISGHTALYWYRQSLGQGLEFLIYFQGNSAPDKSGLPSDRFSAERTGGSVSTLTIQRTQQEDSAVYLCASSLLSSGWGSHEQYFGPGTRLTVT.

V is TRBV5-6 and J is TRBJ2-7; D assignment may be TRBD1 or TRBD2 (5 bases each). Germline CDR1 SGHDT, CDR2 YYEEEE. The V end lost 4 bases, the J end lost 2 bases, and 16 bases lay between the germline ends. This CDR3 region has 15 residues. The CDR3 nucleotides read TGTGCCAGCAGCGGGGGTCCAGGGAGAACCTACGAGCAGTACTTC. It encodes CASSGGPGRTYEQYF.

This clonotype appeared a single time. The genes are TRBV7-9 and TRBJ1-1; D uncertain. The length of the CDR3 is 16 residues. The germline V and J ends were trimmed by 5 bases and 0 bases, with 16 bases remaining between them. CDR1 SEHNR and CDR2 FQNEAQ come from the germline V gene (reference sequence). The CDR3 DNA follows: TGTGCCAGCAGCCCCCGAGCGCGGGTCATGAACACTGAAGCTTTCTTT. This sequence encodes CASSPRARVMNTEAFF.